These T cell receptor beta chains were read from a single sample in a study of blood T cell repertoires in COVID-19. Assay: immunoSEQ multiplex PCR; the TCRdb copy retains only in-frame clones and omits some. The sample has 35,000 to 40,000 clones; about 80% are singletons. The sequenced sample was peripheral blood. These TCRs come from a man aged 45-65 years with active or convalescent COVID-19. Each CDR3 is given with its conserved first and last residue. Rows may omit the clone size; those that give it use once, few, many or a size class.

V gene: TRBV7-9
clone size: -
CDR3 protein: CASSPGQSFQETQYF

V gene: TRBV11-2
clone size: -
CDR3 protein: CASSLAQGVHEQYF

V gene: TRBV24-1
clone size: -
CDR3 protein: CATSDFTGDEQFF

V gene: TRBV4-2
clone size: once
CDR3 protein: CASSREAVPTDTQYF

V gene: TRBV29-1
clone size: -
CDR3 protein: CSVEDRLVGASNYGYTF

V gene: TRBV19
clone size: -
CDR3 protein: CASSISERSYNSPLHF

V gene: TRBV12-3/TRBV12-4
clone size: once
CDR3 protein: CASSLSGGGAFF

V gene: TRBV5-5
clone size: -
CDR3 protein: CASSLVSGLGYNEQFF

V gene: TRBV3-1/TRBV3-2
clone size: -
CDR3 protein: CASSQNVRGRGETQYF

V gene: TRBV5-1
clone size: -
CDR3 protein: CASSLAVGSGNTIYF

V gene: TRBV14
clone size: -
CDR3 protein: CASSLTGVGTNEKLFF

V gene: TRBV19
clone size: -
CDR3 protein: CASSPPGEAYEQYF

V gene: TRBV5-1
clone size: -
CDR3 protein: CASSLERGEYYGYTF

V gene: TRBV7-6
clone size: -
CDR3 protein: CASSPNSKVSGETQYF

V gene: TRBV6-5
clone size: -
CDR3 protein: CASSYSGKETQYF

V gene: TRBV19
clone size: medium-sized
CDR3 protein: CASSTLGVSNTEAFF

V gene: TRBV5-1
clone size: -
CDR3 protein: CASSLAGGSQETQYF

V gene: TRBV19
clone size: -
CDR3 protein: CASSRGAAGGLNYGYTF

V gene: TRBV6-6
clone size: few
CDR3 protein: CASSPTSGGLSSTDTQYF

V gene: TRBV11-3
clone size: -
CDR3 protein: CASSQTSGPSYEQYF

V gene: TRBV18
clone size: -
CDR3 protein: CASSLGQANQEAFF

V gene: TRBV19
clone size: -
CDR3 protein: CASSPQDRFNEQFF

V gene: TRBV11-2
clone size: -
CDR3 protein: CASSPIRRDSSYEQYF

V gene: TRBV7-8
clone size: once
CDR3 protein: CASSLVPGTGGEKLFF

V gene: TRBV7-9
clone size: -
CDR3 protein: CAGEGETSGGRADTQYF

V gene: TRBV5-5
clone size: few
CDR3 protein: CASSLEGQGNEKLFF

V gene: TRBV6-5
clone size: -
CDR3 protein: CASSYFTEGMNTEAFF

V gene: TRBV10-2
clone size: -
CDR3 protein: CASRGTGYYEQYF

V gene: TRBV5-5
clone size: -
CDR3 protein: CASSSDDRGRMNTEAFF

V gene: TRBV9
clone size: -
CDR3 protein: CASSTRPGTAVAGGRSDTQYF

V gene: TRBV6-4
clone size: -
CDR3 protein: CASSDSQGTDTQYF